This entry lists 5 T cell receptor beta chains sequenced from one sample in a study of blood T cell repertoires in COVID-19 (dated by TCRdb to 2018 to 2020). Receptor amplification or capture employed the immunoSEQ multiplex PCR assay. This is the immuneACCESS table as TCRdb keeps it, with only in-frame sequences that have V and J called. A part of the clones is gone; compared with another copy, unresolved V genes explain less than half, and the rest is unexplained. For this sample the table gives about 150,000 clones, of which 80% to 90% were detected only once. Approximately 7.3% of the sample belongs to the ten largest clones. Material for sequencing was PBMCs or T cells enriched from blood (not recorded which). The receptor source for this set is a man aged 50 to 59 who had recovered from COVID-19.

V is TRBV6-5 and J is TRBJ2-7; 7 bases map to TRBD1. The CDR3 consists of 15 residues. Trimming cost V 7 bases and J 3 bases; bases outside gene matches: 12. Per germline, CDR1 MNHEY and CDR2 SVGAGI. The CDR3 bases are TGTGCCAGCAAGGTAGGGGCAGGGGGTGGCTACGAGCAGTACTTC. This translates into CASKVGAGGGYEQYF.

The chain combines TRBV7-3 with TRBJ2-3; 8 bases match TRBD2. The CDR3 length is 15 residues. V lost 2 bases and J lost 5; bases outside the gene matches: 6. Germline-derived CDR1 and CDR2 are SGHTA and FQGTGA. The CDR3 bases are TGTGCCAGCAGCTTAGGCGGGGGGCTGGGAGATACGCAGTATTTT. Translation: CASSLGGGLGDTQYF.

This sequence joins TRBV7-2 and TRBJ2-7; 10 positions match TRBD2. V gave up 1 base and J gave up 3 bases; unmatched junction bases: 3. Germline lookup yields CDR1 SGHTA and CDR2 FQGNSA. The CDR3 length is 15 residues. The CDR3 bases are TGTGCCAGCAGCTTAGGGGCTAGCGGGGGCTACGAGCAGTACTTC. Its protein is CASSLGASGGYEQYF.

The chain carries TRBV3-1 (or the pseudogene TRBV3-2) and TRBJ2-1, with 7 bases lining up with TRBD1. Germline lookup yields CDR1 LGHDT and CDR2 YNNKEL (reference sequence). Trimming removed 8 bases from V and 0 bases from J; junction bases left unmatched: 4. The CDR3 extends over 14 amino acids. The CDR3 sequence: CASGRQGSYNEQFF. CDR3 nucleotide sequence: TGTGCCAGCGGTCGACAGGGCTCCTACAATGAGCAGTTCTTC.

The chain is built from TRBV24-1 and TRBJ2-2; a weak D match, TRBD1 (6 bases). Trimming stripped 3 bases from V and 4 bases from J, with 14 bases between. This CDR3 is built from 16 residues. Germline values: CDR1 KGHDR, CDR2 SFDVKD. The chain's CDR3 is CATSDPRDTLTGELFF. CDR3 DNA sequence: TGTGCCACCAGTGATCCCCGGGACACGCTCACCGGGGAGCTGTTTTTT.